This is a list of T cell receptor beta chains from one sample in a study of blood T cell repertoires in COVID-19. Measured with immunoSEQ multiplex PCR; TCRdb has only the in-frame clones, and not every one. The table records 200,000 or so clones, approximately 84% of them present only once. The specimen sequenced was peripheral blood. These receptors all come from a human donor with acute or convalescent COVID-19. The donor label of this sample is uncertain. Each CDR3 is given with its conserved first and last residue.

v_gene,j_gene,CDR3aa
TRBV10-3,TRBJ1-1,CATGAQRGAEVTEAFF
TRBV13,TRBJ2-3,CASSLRLATTDTQYF
TRBV5-4,TRBJ2-5,CASSLQGAQETQYF
TRBV5-1,TRBJ2-5,CASSLTNQETQYF
TRBV27,TRBJ1-5,CASSPPGLFNQPQHF
TRBV7-2,TRBJ2-7,CASRLAGADEQYF
TRBV19,TRBJ2-1,CASSWGQTRRNEQFF
TRBV11-1,TRBJ2-7,CASSLQGYYEQYF
TRBV6-1,TRBJ1-4,CASSDGGTNEKLFF
TRBV27,TRBJ2-5,CASRLSGSRETQYF
TRBV28,TRBJ2-2,CASMGQINTGELFF
TRBV6-1,TRBJ1-1,CASSEAGGPAAFF
TRBV7-6,TRBJ2-7,CASSAGTGTPYEQYF
TRBV18,TRBJ1-1,CASSLLQGQNTEAFF